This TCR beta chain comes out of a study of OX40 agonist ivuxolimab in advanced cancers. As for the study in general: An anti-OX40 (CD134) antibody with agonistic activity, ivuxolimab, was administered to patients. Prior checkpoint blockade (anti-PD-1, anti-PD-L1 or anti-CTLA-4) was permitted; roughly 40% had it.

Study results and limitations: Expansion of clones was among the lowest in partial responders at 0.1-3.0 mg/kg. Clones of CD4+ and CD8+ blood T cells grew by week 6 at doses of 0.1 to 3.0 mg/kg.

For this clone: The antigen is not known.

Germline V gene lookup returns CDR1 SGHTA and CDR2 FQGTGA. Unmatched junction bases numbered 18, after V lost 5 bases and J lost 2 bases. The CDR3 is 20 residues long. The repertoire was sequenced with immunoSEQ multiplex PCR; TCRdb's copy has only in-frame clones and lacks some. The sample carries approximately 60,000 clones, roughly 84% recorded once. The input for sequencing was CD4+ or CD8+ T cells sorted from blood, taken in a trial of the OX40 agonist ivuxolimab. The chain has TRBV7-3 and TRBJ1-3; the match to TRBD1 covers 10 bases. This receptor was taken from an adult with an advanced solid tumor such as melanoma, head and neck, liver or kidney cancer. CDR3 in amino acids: CASSPHRDRGPSEAGNTIYF. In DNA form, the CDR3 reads TGTGCCAGCAGCCCCCACCGGGACAGGGGCCCCTCTGAGGCTGGAAACACCATATATTTT.